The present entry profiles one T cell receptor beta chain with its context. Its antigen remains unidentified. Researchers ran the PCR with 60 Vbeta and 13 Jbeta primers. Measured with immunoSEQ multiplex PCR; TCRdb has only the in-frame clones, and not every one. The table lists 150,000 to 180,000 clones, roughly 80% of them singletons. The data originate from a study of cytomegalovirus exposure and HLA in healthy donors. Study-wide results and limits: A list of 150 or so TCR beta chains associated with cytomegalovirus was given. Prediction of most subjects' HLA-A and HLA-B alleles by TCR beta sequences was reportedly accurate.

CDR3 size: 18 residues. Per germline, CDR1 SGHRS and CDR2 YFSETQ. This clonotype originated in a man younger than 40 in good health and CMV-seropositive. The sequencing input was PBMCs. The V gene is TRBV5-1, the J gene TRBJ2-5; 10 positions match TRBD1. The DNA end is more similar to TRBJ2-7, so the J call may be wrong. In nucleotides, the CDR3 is TGCGCCAGCAGCCACGAACCTCCATCGACAGGGGGCTGGAGCGAGCAGTACTTC. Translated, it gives CASSHEPPSTGGWSEQYF.